The table lists the clone carrying this T cell receptor beta chain with a count of one. Those who participated ranged in age from roughly 18 to 100 years and resided in 24 US areas. Cohorts were assigned according to the clinical history that participants reported. Symptom resolution, clearance, or two negative PCRs marked donors in Cohort 3 as recovered. These data originate in a study of blood T cell repertoires in COVID-19. Study-level background: Sample material is recorded as cDNA or gDNA derived from T cells, B-cell-depleted T cells, or PBMCs.

V was pared by 2 bases and J by 5 bases, with 6 bases of the junction left unmatched. Per the germline V gene, CDR1 is SGHNT and CDR2 is YYREEE (reference sequence). The CDR3 loop spans 14 amino acids. Produced via immunoSEQ multiplex PCR; TCRdb's table is partial and in-frame only. The sample shows around 250,000 clones, around 86% of them seen only once. The sequence derives from a woman aged 45-65 years who had recovered from COVID-19. The sequencing sample was made of PBMCs or T cells enriched from blood (not recorded which). The J gene is TRBJ2-7, the V gene TRBV5-4; 8 nucleotides line up with TRBD2. The CDR3 reads CASSFTGGPNEQYF. The CDR3 bases are TGTGCCAGCAGCTTTACGGGAGGGCCGAACGAGCAGTACTTC.